The present TCR beta chain was sequenced within a study of CD8+ T cells in alopecia areata. Per germline, CDR1 GTSNPN and CDR2 SVGIG (reference sequence). V lost 1 base to trimming and J lost 6 bases; unmatched junction nucleotides: 6. The CDR3 loop spans 14 amino acids. Noted treatment: oral pan-JAK inhibitor, 5-10 mg twice daily. Alopecia areata patients gave lesional scalp punch biopsies and peripheral blood samples. Remarks on this clone: What it recognizes is unknown.

RNA extraction and reverse transcription yielded cDNA as sequencing template. This table comes from immunoSEQ multiplex PCR, and its TCRdb copy is limited to in-frame clones, with some not included. The sample consists of about 210,000 clones, less than 75% of them appearing once. Study-wide findings and caveats: The treated group had a single nonresponder, limiting CD8+ expansion-response conclusions. The study found TCR sharing across patients less clear than in mice, possibly for HLA reasons.

The specimen comprised CD4+ T cells sorted from blood, sampled at week 4, from a patient treated with tofacitinib. The chain uses TRBV30 and TRBJ2-1; TRBD1 aligns across 7 bases. The sequence came from a human donor with alopecia areata. CDR3 in DNA: TGTGCCTGGAGTGCTTTACAGGGGTTCAATGAGCAGTTCTTC. The encoded protein is CAWSALQGFNEQFF.